This T cell receptor (beta chain) originates from a study of Graves' ophthalmopathy and Graves' hyperthyroidism. Turning to the study itself: Before any treatment was given, at initial diagnosis, peripheral blood was collected. Overall study findings and caveats: Stable hyperthyroidism and ophthalmopathy were told apart by a 13-signature model, which achieved about 88% sensitivity and just over 80% specificity. Blood was where most expanded thyroid clonotypes above 0.001 frequency also turned up.

The CDR3 is 14 residues long. The V gene's germline CDR1 is SGHRS and CDR2 YFSETQ. Trimming stripped 0 bases from V and 8 bases from J, with 14 bases between. This clonotype was seen at least ten times. Its antigen remains unidentified. RNA served as the template for amplifying TCR beta CDR3 regions. HTBI primers primed a first-round RT-PCR, and a second-round multiplex PCR followed. TCRdb itself ran the multiplex PCR reads through MiXCR, one entry per CDR3 protein. The sample has about 400,000 distinct CDR3 sequences, approximately 21% seen once. This clonotype originated in a woman under 30 with stable Graves' hyperthyroidism. The rearrangement uses TRBV5-1 and TRBJ1-2; D ambiguous. Sequencing used peripheral blood. CDR3 sequence reads: CASSLAVGYSGYTF. The CDR3 nucleotides read TGCGCCAGCAGCTTGGCCGTGGGGTACAGCGGCTACACCTTC.